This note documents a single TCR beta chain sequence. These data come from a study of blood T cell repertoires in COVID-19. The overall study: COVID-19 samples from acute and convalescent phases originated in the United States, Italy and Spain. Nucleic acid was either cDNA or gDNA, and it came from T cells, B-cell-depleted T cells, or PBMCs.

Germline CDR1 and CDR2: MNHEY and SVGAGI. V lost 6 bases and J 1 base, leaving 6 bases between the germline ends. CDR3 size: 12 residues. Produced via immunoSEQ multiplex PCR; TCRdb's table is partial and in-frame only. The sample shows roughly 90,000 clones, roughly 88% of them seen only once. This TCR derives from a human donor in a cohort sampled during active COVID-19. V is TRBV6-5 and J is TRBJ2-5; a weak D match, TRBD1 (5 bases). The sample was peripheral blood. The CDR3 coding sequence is TGTGCCAGCAGGGGGCGCCAAGAGACCCAGTACTTC. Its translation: CASRGRQETQYF.